What follows are 29 T cell receptor beta chains derived from one specimen sequenced in a study of Ad26.COV2.S vaccination and SARS-CoV-2 variants. Profiling relied on immunoSEQ multiplex PCR, and the TCRdb table lists in-frame clones only, not all of them. Of 300,000 to 350,000 clones listed, 85% to 90% are singletons. Sample treatment: around 19 received Ad26.COV2.S at low or high dose, single or two shots; roughly five received placebo; per-sample allocation not given. Specimen acquisition occurred on day 63 following the initial vaccine or placebo injection. This material consisted of peripheral blood, taken in a trial of Ad26.COV2.S vaccine versus placebo. All receptors come from a person between 18 and 65 years old who received the Ad26.COV2.S COVID-19 vaccine or a placebo.

The rearrangement joins TRBV11-2 to TRBJ2-1; possible D gene TRBD2, 5 bases. In germline, CDR1 is SGHAT, CDR2 FQNNGV. The CDR3 is 14 residues long. V was clipped by 11 bases and J by 0 bases, with 14 bases between them. The CDR3 spells CAVGSGSSYNEQFF. The CDR3 bases are TGTGCCGTCGGGTCGGGGTCCTCCTACAATGAGCAGTTCTTC.

The V call is TRBV5-5, the J call TRBJ1-5, with a possible D match to TRBD1 (5 bases). Per germline, CDR1 SGHKS and CDR2 YYEKEE (reference sequence). This CDR3 is built from 15 residues. The V end lost 6 bases, the J end lost 1 base, and 14 bases lay between the germline ends. The CDR3 loop reads CASTREVRSNQPQHF. The CDR3 nucleotides read TGTGCCAGCACCAGGGAGGTCCGGAGCAATCAGCCCCAGCATTTT.

The chain carries TRBV27 and TRBJ1-1; no clear D. Germline V gives CDR1 MNHEY, CDR2 SMNVEV (reference sequence). The CDR3 has 13 amino acids. Trimming left V 4 bases short and J 1 base short, with 7 bases between. The CDR3, as DNA: TGTGCCAGCAGTTGGTATCCGAACACTGAAGCTTTCTTT. Translating gives CASSWYPNTEAFF.

The chain joins TRBV7-9 to TRBJ1-1; D perhaps matches TRBD1 (5 bases). The CDR3 length is 16 residues. Per germline, CDR1 SEHNR and CDR2 FQNEAQ (reference sequence). V lost 5 bases and J lost 3, with 19 bases in between. CDR3 region: CASSPDPGNKDTEAFF. Written as DNA, the CDR3 is TGTGCCAGCAGCCCAGACCCAGGGAATAAAGACACTGAAGCTTTCTTT.

The chain is built from TRBV7-2 and TRBJ1-1, with a possible D match to TRBD1 (6 bases). The CDR3 consists of 11 residues. V was clipped by 7 bases and J by 10 bases, with 13 bases between them. Looked up from germline, CDR1 is SGHTA and CDR2 is FQGNSA. CDR3 in amino acids: CASTWEGGAFF. The CDR3, as DNA: TGTGCCAGCACCTGGGAAGGGGGAGCTTTCTTT.

The table lists this clone with a few counts. The CDR3 DNA follows: TGTGCCAGCAGCTTAATGAACACTGAAGCTTTCTTT. Translated: CASSLMNTEAFF. V gene TRBV7-9 combines with J gene TRBJ1-1, with unresolved D. V lost 2 bases, J lost 0 bases, and 1 base lay in between. CDR1 is SEHNR and CDR2 is FQNEAQ in the germline V gene (reference sequence). There are 12 residues in the CDR3.

This chain uses TRBV7-2 with TRBJ1-3; weak D call: TRBD1 (5 bases). This CDR3 spans 15 amino acids. Germline V lookup: CDR1 SGHTA, CDR2 FQGNSA. The V end was cut by 1 base, the J end by 4 bases, with 11 bases between. The CDR3 protein is CASSLVGESGNTIYF. The CDR3 DNA follows: TGTGCCAGCAGCTTAGTAGGGGAGTCCGGAAACACCATATATTTT.

The rearrangement links TRBV7-8 to TRBJ1-6; tentative D call: TRBD1 (6 bases). Germline CDR1 SGHVS, CDR2 FQNEAQ. This CDR3 has 14 amino acids. V was clipped by 3 bases and J by 6 bases, with 9 bases between them. The CDR3 here is CASSFGGLNSPLHF. DNA of the CDR3: TGTGCCAGCAGCTTCGGGGGCCTTAATTCACCCCTCCACTTT.

The chain couples TRBV5-8 to TRBJ2-3; D remains ambiguous. The V end was cut by 0 bases, the J end by 5 bases, with 7 bases between. The germline V gene encodes CDR1 SGHTS and CDR2 YDEGEE. The CDR3 is 13 residues long. The CDR3 sequence is CASSLGPGDTQYF. CDR3 in DNA: TGTGCCAGCAGCTTGGGCCCCGGAGATACGCAGTATTTT. Filled out from reference TRBV5-8 and TRBJ2-3, the complete variable domain reads EAGVTQSPTHLIKTRGQQATLRCSPISGHTSVYWYQQALGLGLQFLLWYDEGEERNRGNFPPRFSGRQFPNYSSELNVNALELEDSALYLCASSLGPGDTQYFGPGTRLTVL.

The DNA for the CDR3 is TGCGCCAGCAGACCCATGGCCTTTAGCGGGGGGAGCAATGAGCAGTTCTTC. Amino acid sequence: CASRPMAFSGGSNEQFF. V and J are TRBV5-1 and TRBJ2-1, with 10 nucleotides matching TRBD2. Germline CDR1 SGHRS, CDR2 YFSETQ. This CDR3 has 17 residues. V shed 5 bases, J shed 6 bases, and the junction held 14 bases outside the gene matches.

The chain employs TRBV6-1 and TRBJ2-5; 8 bases fit TRBD2. CDR1 is MNHNS and CDR2 is SASEGT in the germline V gene. The CDR3 runs to 17 residues. V gave up 4 bases and J gave up 4 bases; unmatched junction bases: 14. In DNA form, the CDR3 reads TGTGCCAGCAGTGGAATCACCGGGACTAGTCCCCGAGAGACCCAGTACTTC. Translated, it gives CASSGITGTSPRETQYF.

This clone was detected once. The V gene is TRBV9, the J gene TRBJ2-7; 7 nucleotides line up with TRBD1. The germline CDR1 and CDR2 sequences are SGDLS and YYNGEE. There are 16 residues in the CDR3. The J segment lost 2 bases and the V segment lost 3 bases, leaving 11 bases of the junction unmatched. CDR3 nucleotide sequence: TGTGCCAGCAGCGCCCGTGAGACAGGGTATACCTACGAGCAGTACTTC. Amino acid sequence: CASSARETGYTYEQYF.

CDR3 amino acids: CASRPDTDTQYF. The CDR3 DNA reads TGTGCCAGCAGACCCGACACAGATACGCAGTATTTT. The V and J genes are TRBV28 and TRBJ2-3; D not certain. Germline V gene lookup returns CDR1 MDHEN and CDR2 SYDVKM. Deletions cut 6 bases from V and 2 bases from J, with 6 bases between. This CDR3 has 12 amino acids.

This chain connects TRBV4-1 to TRBJ1-4, with D possibly matching TRBD1 (6 bases). Trimming stripped 8 bases from V and 8 bases from J, with 18 bases between. Germline CDR1 MGHRA, CDR2 YSYEKL. The CDR3 is 14 residues long. The CDR3 region has the DNA TGCGCCAGCGCCCCGGGACACTTAACCGAAAAACTGTTTTTT. Amino acid sequence: CASAPGHLTEKLFF.

The chain recombines TRBV4-3 with TRBJ2-1, with TRBD2 matching over 8 bases. Germline V gene sequence: CDR1 LGHNA, CDR2 YSLEER. This CDR3 has 13 residues. Trimming at V came to 2 bases and at J to 9 bases, leaving 3 bases not matched to a gene. CDR3 bases: TGCGCCAGCAGCCAAACGGCGGGGGGTGAGCAGTTCTTC. Translation: CASSQTAGGEQFF.

Comment on this clone: Other DNA sequences within the sample encode an identical CDR3. This chain connects TRBV7-9 to TRBJ1-2, with unresolved D. CDR1 is SEHNR, CDR2 FQNEAQ, per germline (reference sequence). The CDR3 sequence is 13 residues long. V lost 1 base, J lost 0 bases, and 3 bases lay in between. CDR3 sequence reads: CASSLGANYGYTF. CDR3 bases: TGTGCCAGCAGCTTAGGGGCTAACTATGGCTACACCTTC.

The genes are TRBV18 and TRBJ1-4; D is unresolved. CDR1 KGHSH and CDR2 LQKENI come from the germline V gene. The CDR3 has 13 amino acids. Trimming left V 2 bases short and J 6 bases short, with 7 bases between. The CDR3 region has the DNA TGTGCCAGCTCACCATCTAACTATGAAAAACTGTTTTTT. Protein product: CASSPSNYEKLFF.

The gene calls are TRBV5-1 and TRBJ2-2; D possibly corresponds to TRBD2 (5 bases). Germline-derived CDR1 and CDR2 are SGHRS and YFSETQ. There are 16 residues in the CDR3. The V and J ends lost 5 bases and 2 bases respectively, with 16 bases between them. CDR3 coding DNA: TGCGCCAGCAGATCCTCGGAGGCCCTAAACACCGGGGAGCTGTTTTTT. This gives the protein CASRSSEALNTGELFF.

The chain couples TRBV19 to TRBJ2-4, with a tentative D call TRBD1 (6 bases). Germline CDR1 is LNHDA and CDR2 is SQIVND (reference sequence). V lost 11 bases and J lost 0, with 20 bases in between. This CDR3 comprises 16 residues. The CDR3 region is CASLDLGGAAKNIQYF. CDR3 DNA: TGTGCCTCCCTCGATTTAGGGGGAGCAGCCAAAAACATTCAGTACTTC.

This clone was detected a few times. The CDR3 nucleotides are TGTGCCAGCAGTGGGGGACCGCCCCAATACGAGCAGTACTTC. Amino acid sequence: CASSGGPPQYEQYF. This chain uses TRBV27 with TRBJ2-7; D might be TRBD1 or TRBD2, each matching 5 bases. Trimming shortened V by 5 bases and J by 4 bases, and 15 bases separated the two germline ends. CDR3 length equals 14 residues. Per the germline V gene, CDR1 is MNHEY and CDR2 is SMNVEV (reference sequence).

This clone was picked up one time. V usage is TRBV11-2 and J usage is TRBJ1-5, with D unclear. The V end lost 4 bases, the J end lost 9 bases, and 10 bases lay between the germline ends. CDR1 SGHAT and CDR2 FQNNGV come from the germline V gene. The length of the CDR3 is 12 residues. The CDR3, as DNA: TGTGCCAGCAGCTCCCCCGGGGTGCCCCAGCATTTT. Protein: CASSSPGVPQHF. Full variable domain (remainder filled in from reference TRBV11-2 and TRBJ1-5): EAGVAQSPRYKIIEKRQSVAFWCNPISGHATLYWYQQILGQGPKLLIQFQNNGVVDDSQLPKDRFSAERLKGVDSTLKIQPAKLEDSAVYLCASSSPGVPQHFGDGTRLSIL.

This CDR3 reads CASSGASSYNEQFF. The CDR3 DNA is TGTGCCAGCAGTGGGGCTAGCTCCTACAATGAGCAGTTCTTC. This chain links TRBV27 with TRBJ2-1; the D gene is possibly TRBD1 (5 bases). CDR1 is MNHEY and CDR2 is SMNVEV in the germline V gene (reference sequence). V gave up 5 bases and J gave up 0 bases, with 8 bases separating them. This CDR3 contains 14 residues.

The chain combines TRBV5-1 with TRBJ2-5, with TRBD2 identical over 12 bases. Germline lookup yields CDR1 SGHRS and CDR2 YFSETQ. V was clipped by 4 bases and J by 5 bases; unmatched bases: 9. The CDR3 totals 16 residues. CDR3 bases: TGCGCCAGCAGCCCTTCTCTAGCGGGGGGGCTCGAGACCCAGTACTTC. Its protein product is CASSPSLAGGLETQYF.

The chain recombines TRBV5-4 with TRBJ1-1, with TRBD1 matching over 10 bases. V lost 3 bases and J lost 5; bases outside the gene matches: 7. The germline CDR1 and CDR2 sequences are SGHNT and YYREEE (reference sequence). CDR3 size: 15 residues. Here the CDR3 reads CASSSKDRGGTEAFF. As DNA, the CDR3 is TGTGCCAGCAGCTCCAAGGACAGGGGGGGAACTGAAGCTTTCTTT.

The V and J genes are TRBV19 and TRBJ2-3, with 12 bases lining up with TRBD1. Germline loops: CDR1 LNHDA, CDR2 SQIVND (reference sequence). Trimming removed 4 bases from V and 3 bases from J; junction bases left unmatched: 5. CDR3 length: 16 residues. The CDR3 loop is CASSTRDRGRTDTQYF. CDR3 in DNA: TGTGCCAGTAGTACTCGGGACAGGGGGCGAACAGATACGCAGTATTTT.

The sample holds one count of this clone. This chain uses TRBV6-1 with TRBJ1-1; weak D call: TRBD1 (5 bases). Germline assignment: CDR1 MNHNS and CDR2 SASEGT. Trimming removed 1 base at V and 5 bases at J, with 17 bases between. This CDR3 has 16 amino acids. The DNA for the CDR3 is TGTGCCAGCAGTGAAGTTTGGGGCGCGATCGGAACTGAAGCTTTCTTT. It is translated as CASSEVWGAIGTEAFF.

CDR3 protein: CASTYGRRQDSPLHF. CDR3 in DNA: TGCGCCAGCACTTACGGGCGGAGACAGGATTCACCCCTCCACTTT. The chain has TRBV5-1 and TRBJ1-6, with D perhaps matching TRBD1 (6 bases). This CDR3 spans 15 amino acids. The ends were cut back, 6 bases at V and 8 bases at J, with 18 bases in the middle. Per the germline V gene, CDR1 is SGHRS and CDR2 is YFSETQ. Supplemented by reference TRBV5-1 and TRBJ1-6, the full variable domain reads KAGVTQTPRYLIKTRGQQVTLSCSPISGHRSVSWYQQTPGQGLQFLFEYFSETQRNKGNFPGRFSGRQFSNSRSEMNVSTLELGDSALYLCASTYGRRQDSPLHFGNGTRLTVT.

The rearrangement joins TRBV4-1 to TRBJ2-3; D gene uncertain. The CDR3 extends over 16 amino acids. Trimming removed 0 bases from V and 2 bases from J, with 12 bases in between. CDR1 is MGHRA and CDR2 is YSYEKL in the germline V gene. CDR3 protein: CASSQEGTGLTDTQYF. Written as DNA, the CDR3 is TGCGCCAGCAGCCAAGAAGGTACCGGGCTCACAGATACGCAGTATTTT.

This rearrangement joins TRBV5-6 to TRBJ1-1; D is unresolved. Germline V lookup: CDR1 SGHDT, CDR2 YYEEEE. The CDR3 has 12 residues. V shed 4 bases and J shed 11 bases, with 15 bases lying between them. The CDR3 reads CASSHPDRVAFF. The CDR3 region has the DNA TGTGCCAGCAGCCACCCCGACCGGGTGGCTTTCTTT.